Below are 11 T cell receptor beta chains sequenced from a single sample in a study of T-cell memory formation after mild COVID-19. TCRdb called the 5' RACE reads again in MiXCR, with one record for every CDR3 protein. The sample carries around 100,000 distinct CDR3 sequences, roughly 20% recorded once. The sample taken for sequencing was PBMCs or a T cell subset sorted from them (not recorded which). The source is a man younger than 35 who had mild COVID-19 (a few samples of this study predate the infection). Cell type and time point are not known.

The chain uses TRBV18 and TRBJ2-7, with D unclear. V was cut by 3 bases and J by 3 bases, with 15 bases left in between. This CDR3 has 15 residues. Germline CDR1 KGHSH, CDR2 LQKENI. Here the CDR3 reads CASSPPNRPDYEQYF. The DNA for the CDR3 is TGTGCCAGCTCACCCCCAAACCGACCCGACTACGAGCAGTACTTC.

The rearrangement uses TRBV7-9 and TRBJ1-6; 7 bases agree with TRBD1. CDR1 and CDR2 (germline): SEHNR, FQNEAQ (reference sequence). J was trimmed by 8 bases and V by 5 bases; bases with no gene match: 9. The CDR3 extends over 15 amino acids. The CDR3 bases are TGTGCCAGCAGCCCAACGACAGGGCTGGATTCACCCCTCCACTTT. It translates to CASSPTTGLDSPLHF.

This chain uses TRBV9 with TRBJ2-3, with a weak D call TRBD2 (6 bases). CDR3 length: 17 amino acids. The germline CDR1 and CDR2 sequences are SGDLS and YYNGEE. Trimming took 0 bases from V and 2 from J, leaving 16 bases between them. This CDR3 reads CASSVETSGPTTDTQYF. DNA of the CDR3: TGTGCCAGCAGCGTAGAGACAAGCGGGCCAACCACAGATACGCAGTATTTT. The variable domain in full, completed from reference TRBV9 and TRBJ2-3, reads DSGVTQTPKHLITATGQRVTLRCSPRSGDLSVYWYQQSLDQGLQFLIQYYNGEERAKGNILERFSAQQFPDLHSELNLSSLELGDSALYFCASSVETSGPTTDTQYFGPGTRLTVL.

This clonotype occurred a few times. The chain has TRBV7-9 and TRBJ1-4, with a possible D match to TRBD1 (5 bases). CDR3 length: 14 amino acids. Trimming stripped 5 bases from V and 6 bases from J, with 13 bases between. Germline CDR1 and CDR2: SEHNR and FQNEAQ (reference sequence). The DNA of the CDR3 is TGTGCCAGCAGCCCCGACGGGGGATATGAAAAACTGTTTTTT. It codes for CASSPDGGYEKLFF.

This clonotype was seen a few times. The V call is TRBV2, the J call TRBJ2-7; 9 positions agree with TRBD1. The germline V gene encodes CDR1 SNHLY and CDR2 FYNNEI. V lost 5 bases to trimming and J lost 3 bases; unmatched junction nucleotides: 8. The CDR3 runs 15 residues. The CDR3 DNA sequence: TGTGCCAGCAGTCCCCCGGGACAGGGTAGCTACGAGCAGTACTTC. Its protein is CASSPPGQGSYEQYF.

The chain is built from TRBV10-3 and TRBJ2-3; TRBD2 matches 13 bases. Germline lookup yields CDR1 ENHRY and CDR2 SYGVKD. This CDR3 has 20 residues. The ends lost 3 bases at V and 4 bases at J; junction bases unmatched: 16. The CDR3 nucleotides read TGTGCCATCAGTGATATTGGACTAGCGGGGGATCCAAGGGTGGCAGATACGCAGTATTTT. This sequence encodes CAISDIGLAGDPRVADTQYF.

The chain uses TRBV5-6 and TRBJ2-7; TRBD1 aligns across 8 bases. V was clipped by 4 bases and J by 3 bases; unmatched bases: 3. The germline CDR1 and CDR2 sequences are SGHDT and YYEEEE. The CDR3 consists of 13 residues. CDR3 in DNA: TGTGCCAGCAGCGAAGACAGGGGCTACGAGCAGTACGTC. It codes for CASSEDRGYEQYV.

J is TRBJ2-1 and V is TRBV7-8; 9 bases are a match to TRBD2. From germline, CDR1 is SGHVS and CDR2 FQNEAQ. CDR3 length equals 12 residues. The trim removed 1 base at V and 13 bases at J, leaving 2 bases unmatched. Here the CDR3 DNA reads TGTGCCAGCAGCTTAGGGACTAGCGAACAGTTCTTC. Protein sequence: CASSLGTSEQFF.

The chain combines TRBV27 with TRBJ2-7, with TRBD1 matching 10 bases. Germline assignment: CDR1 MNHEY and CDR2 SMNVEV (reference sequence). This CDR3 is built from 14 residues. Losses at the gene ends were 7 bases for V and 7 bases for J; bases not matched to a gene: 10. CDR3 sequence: CASKPGTGEWEQYF. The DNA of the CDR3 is TGTGCCAGCAAACCCGGGACAGGGGAGTGGGAGCAGTACTTC.

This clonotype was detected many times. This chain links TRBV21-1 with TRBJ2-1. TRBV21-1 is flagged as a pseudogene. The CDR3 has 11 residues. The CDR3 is CASSPTYEQFF. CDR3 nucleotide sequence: TGTGCCAGCTCCCCGACCTATGAGCAGTTCTTC.

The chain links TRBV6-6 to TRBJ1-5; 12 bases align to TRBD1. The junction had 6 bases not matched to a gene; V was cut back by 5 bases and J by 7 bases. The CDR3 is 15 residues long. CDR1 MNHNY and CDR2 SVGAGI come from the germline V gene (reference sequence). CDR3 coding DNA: TGTGCCAGCAGTACGCCGGGACAGGGGGCCCAGCCCCAGCATTTT. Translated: CASSTPGQGAQPQHF.